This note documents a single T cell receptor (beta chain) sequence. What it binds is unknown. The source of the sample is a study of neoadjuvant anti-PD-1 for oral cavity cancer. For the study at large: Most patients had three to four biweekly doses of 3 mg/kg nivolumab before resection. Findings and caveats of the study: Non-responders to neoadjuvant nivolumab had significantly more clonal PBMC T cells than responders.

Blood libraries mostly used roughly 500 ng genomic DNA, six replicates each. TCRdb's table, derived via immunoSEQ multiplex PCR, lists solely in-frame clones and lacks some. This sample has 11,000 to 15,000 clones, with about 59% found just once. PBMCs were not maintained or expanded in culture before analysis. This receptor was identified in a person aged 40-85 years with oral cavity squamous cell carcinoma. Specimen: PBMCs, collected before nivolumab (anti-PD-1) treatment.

The CDR3 here is CASSNSYSGANVLTF. The CDR3 DNA follows: TGTGCCAGCAGCAACAGCTACTCTGGGGCCAACGTCCTGACTTTC. The chain carries TRBV7-9 and TRBJ2-6, with D uncertain. The CDR3 runs 15 residues. Germline V gene lookup returns CDR1 SEHNR and CDR2 FQNEAQ (reference sequence). Trimming took 5 bases from V and 0 from J, leaving 8 bases between them.